These 31 T cell receptor beta chains share one sample of origin, sequenced in a study of CD8 T cells in ankylosing spondylitis. One entry per CDR3 protein, called by TCRdb with MiXCR from the 5' RACE reads. The repertoire has some 37,000 distinct CDR3 sequences, about 5.5% of them found once; the top ten carry approximately 12%. Sequencing was done on a sample of blood, either unsorted or a sorted T cell fraction (not recorded which). These receptors were taken from a male donor with ankylosing spondylitis or in good health (not recorded which).

This clonotype showed up many times. The genes are TRBV5-1 and TRBJ2-1, with a possible D match to TRBD2 (6 bases). The CDR3 is made up of 15 amino acids. V dropped 2 bases and J dropped 5 bases, with 14 bases sitting between them. CDR1 SGHRS and CDR2 YFSETQ come from the germline V gene. The DNA of the CDR3 is TGCGCCAGCAGCTTCGGATCGGGAGTTCACAATGAGCAGTTCTTC. Translation gives CASSFGSGVHNEQFF.

There are many counts of this clonotype. The V call is TRBV4-3, the J call TRBJ1-1, with 7 bases matching TRBD1. Germline loops: CDR1 LGHNA, CDR2 YSLEER. This CDR3 region has 16 residues. With 1 base clipped from V and 0 bases from J, the junction kept 5 bases outside the gene matches. CDR3 amino acids: CASSQANRGLNTEAFF. The DNA of the CDR3 is TGCGCCAGCAGCCAAGCAAACAGGGGTCTGAACACTGAAGCTTTCTTT.

The J gene is TRBJ1-2, the V gene TRBV28, with unresolved D. The CDR3 totals 15 residues. In germline, CDR1 is MDHEN, CDR2 SYDVKM. V was clipped by 4 bases and J by 0 bases, with 12 bases between them. The CDR3 DNA is TGTGCCAGCAGTTCCGGAACCCCATCTAACTATGGCTACACCTTC. Its protein is CASSSGTPSNYGYTF.

This clonotype has at least ten counts. The rearrangement links TRBV12-3 or TRBV12-4 to TRBJ2-1; 10 bases fit TRBD2. This CDR3 is 15 amino acids long. Trimming cost V 3 bases and J 3 bases; bases outside gene matches: 2. CDR3 residues: CASSFGLADYNEQFF. CDR3 sequence (DNA): TGTGCCAGCAGTTTCGGACTAGCGGACTACAATGAGCAGTTCTTC.

This clonotype was seen ten or more times. The rearrangement links TRBV5-1 to TRBJ2-2; D is uncertain. Germline lookup yields CDR1 SGHRS and CDR2 YFSETQ. The ends were cut back, 0 bases at V and 0 bases at J, with 9 bases in the middle. The CDR3 runs to 16 residues. This CDR3 is CASSLAAATNTGELFF. The CDR3 bases are TGCGCCAGCAGCTTGGCGGCAGCTACGAACACCGGGGAGCTGTTTTTT.

This clonotype was seen repeatedly, ten times or more. The gene calls are TRBV20-1 and TRBJ2-7; D perhaps matches TRBD1 (7 bases). V lost 0 bases and J 0 bases, leaving 15 bases between the germline ends. CDR3 length equals 16 residues. Germline loops: CDR1 DFQATT, CDR2 SNEGSKA (reference sequence). The CDR3 DNA reads TGCAGTGCTAGAGAGGGGAGGACAGGCTTCTCCTACGAGCAGTACTTC. This gives the protein CSAREGRTGFSYEQYF.

The rearrangement uses TRBV5-8 and TRBJ2-5; 7 nucleotides align to TRBD1. Germline V gene lookup returns CDR1 SGHTS and CDR2 YDEGEE. Unmatched junction bases numbered 11, after V lost 9 bases and J lost 3 bases. The CDR3 has 14 residues. The CDR3 bases are TGTGCCATGAGCTTCGTAGGGACAGAAGAGACCCAGTACTTC. Translation: CAMSFVGTEETQYF.

There are many counts of this clonotype. The CDR3 nucleotides are TGTGCCAGCAGCTTCGGACTAGCGGGGGGGAGGCAAGAGACCCAGTACTTC. This gives the protein CASSFGLAGGRQETQYF. The chain is built from TRBV7-8 and TRBJ2-5, with 15 positions matching TRBD2. This CDR3 region has 17 residues. With 3 bases clipped from V and 2 bases from J, the junction kept 4 bases outside the gene matches. CDR1 and CDR2 from the germline V gene are SGHVS and FQNEAQ.

The table lists this clonotype with many counts. This chain uses TRBV20-1 with TRBJ1-4; D possibly corresponds to TRBD1 (6 bases). The CDR3 spans 16 residues. The germline V gene has CDR1 DFQATT and CDR2 SNEGSKA (reference sequence). V was cut by 0 bases and J by 0 bases, with 11 bases left in between. The CDR3 spells CSARDSGVPTNEKLFF. The CDR3 DNA follows: TGCAGTGCTAGAGATTCAGGGGTCCCAACTAATGAAAAACTGTTTTTT.

This clonotype is termed medium-sized. The chain carries TRBV4-3 and TRBJ2-3; no firm D call. The germline V and J ends were trimmed by 4 bases and 6 bases, with 17 bases remaining between them. This CDR3 has 15 residues. Germline loops: CDR1 LGHNA, CDR2 YSLEER. The CDR3 loop is CASSRDLHKSDTQYF. DNA of the CDR3: TGCGCCAGCAGCCGAGATCTCCATAAAAGCGATACGCAGTATTTT.

This clonotype was detected ten times or more. The J gene is TRBJ2-3, the V gene TRBV5-1; TRBD1 matches at 7 bases. After removal of 4 bases from V and 6 bases from J, the junction contained 8 bases not matched to a gene. CDR1 and CDR2 (germline): SGHRS, YFSETQ. The CDR3 spans 14 residues. The CDR3 bases are TGCGCCAGCAGCGTGACAGGGTCGGGGGATACGCAGTATTTT. Protein sequence: CASSVTGSGDTQYF.

This clonotype was seen repeatedly, ten times or more. This chain links TRBV6-4 with TRBJ2-1; perhaps TRBD1 as D (5 bases). Germline V gives CDR1 MRHNA, CDR2 SNTAGT. The CDR3 length is 16 residues. V dropped 0 bases and J dropped 4 bases, with 13 bases sitting between them. CDR3 sequence reads: CASSDSSRAHYNEQFF. In nucleotides, the CDR3 is TGTGCCAGCAGTGACTCGAGCAGGGCCCATTACAATGAGCAGTTCTTC.

In its sample, this clonotype was seen many times. J is TRBJ2-6 and V is TRBV12-3 or TRBV12-4, with TRBD2 as a possible D gene (5 bases). This CDR3 contains 16 residues. Trimming took 3 bases from V and 0 from J, leaving 9 bases between them. In DNA form, the CDR3 reads TGTGCCAGCAGTTTTTCGGGGATCTCTGGGGCCAACGTCCTGACTTTC. Translation: CASSFSGISGANVLTF.

This clonotype appeared many times. The chain carries TRBV7-3 and TRBJ1-1; D is perhaps TRBD1 (5 bases). The V gene's germline CDR1 is SGHTA and CDR2 FQGTGA. V lost 1 base, J lost 0 bases, and 6 bases lay in between. This CDR3 contains 14 residues. This CDR3 is CASSLIRVNTEAFF. The CDR3 bases are TGTGCCAGCAGCTTAATCAGGGTGAACACTGAAGCTTTCTTT.

This clonotype was found many times. J is TRBJ1-6 and V is TRBV6-2 or TRBV6-3, with TRBD1 as a possible D gene (6 bases). This CDR3 comprises 15 residues. Trimming took off 6 bases at V and 7 bases at J, with 16 bases between the two ends. Germline-derived CDR1 and CDR2 are MNHEY and SVGEGT. CDR3 sequence reads: CASRGVGTRNSPLHF. In DNA, the CDR3 is TGTGCCAGCAGAGGGGTAGGGACACGGAATTCACCCCTCCACTTT.

This clonotype was counted at least ten times. The chain recombines TRBV6-5 with TRBJ1-6, with D possibly being TRBD1 (5 bases). V lost 7 bases, J lost 9 bases, and 19 bases lay in between. Germline-derived CDR1 and CDR2 are MNHEY and SVGAGI. The CDR3 extends over 15 amino acids. The CDR3 DNA reads as TGTGCCAGCACGTTGAGAGGGGTTCGAATTTCACCCCTCCACTTT. The encoded protein is CASTLRGVRISPLHF.

This clonotype appeared many times. This chain uses TRBV7-9 with TRBJ1-3; 7 nucleotides line up with TRBD1. V dropped 5 bases and J dropped 4; count of bases not matched to a gene: 14. The CDR3 is made up of 17 amino acids. The V gene's germline CDR1 is SEHNR and CDR2 FQNEAQ (reference sequence). The CDR3 protein is CASSQPPQGLPGNTIYF. The CDR3 DNA reads as TGTGCCAGCAGCCAACCGCCACAGGGGCTACCCGGAAACACCATATATTTT.

This clonotype showed up many times. In nucleotides, the CDR3 is TGTGCCAGCAGTGAAGGAGGGAATATCTACGAGCAGTACTTC. Translating gives CASSEGGNIYEQYF. The gene calls are TRBV25-1 and TRBJ2-7; maybe TRBD2 (6 bases). The V end was cut by 2 bases, the J end by 3 bases, with 11 bases between. CDR1 MGHDK and CDR2 SYGVNS come from the germline V gene. The CDR3 length is 14 residues.

This clonotype was recorded at least ten times. This chain links TRBV7-8 with TRBJ2-7, with D hard to call. CDR1 and CDR2 from the germline V gene are SGHVS and FQNEAQ. The CDR3 is 16 amino acids. Trimming took off 1 base at V and 6 bases at J, with 19 bases between the two ends. The CDR3 nucleotides are TGTGCCAGCAGCTTAGGTACAGCACCATCGGGCTCCGAGCAGTACTTC. Translated, it gives CASSLGTAPSGSEQYF. Together with reference TRBV7-8 and TRBJ2-7, the CDR3 gives the full variable domain: GAGVSQSPRYKVAKRGQDVALRCDPISGHVSLFWYQQALGQGPEFLTYFQNEAQLDKSGLPSDRFFAERPEGSVSTLKIQRTQQEDSAVYLCASSLGTAPSGSEQYFGPGTRLTVT.

This clonotype was seen repeatedly, ten times or more. This sequence joins TRBV7-6 and TRBJ2-3; D is unclear. Germline V CDR1 and CDR2: SGHVS, FNYEAQ. Between the trimmed V and J ends, which lost 3 bases and 3 bases, there was a span of 7 bases. The CDR3 spans 13 residues. The chain's CDR3 is CASSFIRTDTQYF. The CDR3 DNA reads as TGTGCCAGCAGCTTTATTCGTACAGATACGCAGTATTTT.

In its sample, this clonotype is medium-sized. V usage is TRBV5-1 and J usage is TRBJ2-7, with TRBD2 as a possible D gene (5 bases). CDR1 is SGHRS and CDR2 is YFSETQ in the germline V gene. Trimming cost V 1 base and J 0 bases, with 8 bases left between them. The CDR3 has 14 amino acids. For the CDR3, the DNA is TGCGCCAGCAGCTTGTCGGGGAGCTCCTACGAGCAGTACTTC. Translating gives CASSLSGSSYEQYF. The variable domain in full, with the rest retrieved from reference TRBV5-1 and TRBJ2-7, is KAGVTQTPRYLIKTRGQQVTLSCSPISGHRSVSWYQQTPGQGLQFLFEYFSETQRNKGNFPGRFSGRQFSNSRSEMNVSTLELGDSALYLCASSLSGSSYEQYFGPGTRLTVT.

This clonotype was observed many times. This chain connects TRBV5-1 to TRBJ2-3, with a weak D call TRBD2 (6 bases). Trimming took off 4 bases at V and 6 bases at J, with 15 bases between the two ends. The germline CDR1 and CDR2 sequences are SGHRS and YFSETQ. CDR3 size: 14 residues. CDR3 sequence: CASSPGTPMDTQYF. CDR3 sequence (DNA): TGCGCCAGCAGCCCCGGGACTCCCATGGATACGCAGTATTTT.

The chain joins TRBV20-1 to TRBJ2-3; 9 bases map to TRBD2. Germline V CDR1 and CDR2: DFQATT, SNEGSKA (reference sequence). There are 17 residues in the CDR3. The CDR3 loop is CCSRDKKGLASRDTQYF. CDR3 DNA: TGCTGCTCTAGAGATAAAAAGGGACTAGCATCGCGAGATACGCAGTATTTT.

Written as DNA, the CDR3 is TGTGCCAGCAGCCCCGGGGTCCGCGGGCACAATGAGCAGTTCTTC. Its protein is CASSPGVRGHNEQFF. This chain uses TRBV13 with TRBJ2-1; D is perhaps TRBD2 (5 bases). Germline V gives CDR1 PRHDT, CDR2 FYEKMQ (reference sequence). CDR3 length: 15 amino acids. Trimming shortened V by 5 bases and J by 5 bases, and 16 bases separated the two germline ends.

This clonotype was observed at least ten times. One junction end disagrees with the germline gene, perhaps due to a read error. The chain combines TRBV27 with TRBJ2-3; 7 bases agree with TRBD2. The CDR3 has 15 residues. CDR1 is MNHEY, CDR2 SMNVEV, per germline (reference sequence). The CDR3 DNA sequence: TGTGCCAGCATTTTACGGGCGGGAGAAGCCCATACGCAGTATTTT. Amino acid sequence: CASILRAGEAHTQYF.

V usage is TRBV5-1 and J usage is TRBJ2-3, with D uncertain. The germline V gene has CDR1 SGHRS and CDR2 YFSETQ. This CDR3 contains 12 residues. The V and J ends lost 5 bases and 6 bases respectively, with 10 bases between them. The CDR3 here is CASSLEFDTQYF. The CDR3 DNA follows: TGCGCCAGCAGTCTGGAGTTTGATACGCAGTATTTT.

This clonotype was observed many times. The gene calls are TRBV12-3 or TRBV12-4 and TRBJ2-1; D call uncertain. The CDR3 consists of 13 residues. The V and J ends lost 6 bases and 3 bases respectively, with 9 bases between them. CDR3 nucleotides: TGTGCCAGCAGAGAATCGGTCTACAATGAGCAGTTCTTC. Encoded protein: CASRESVYNEQFF.

This clonotype was seen repeatedly, ten times or more. The V call is TRBV7-8, the J call TRBJ2-3, with D unclear. CDR1 SGHVS and CDR2 FQNEAQ come from the germline V gene. With 5 bases removed from V and 6 bases from J, the gap between germline ends came to 9 bases. This CDR3 comprises 12 residues. The DNA for the CDR3 is TGTGCCAGCAGCCCCCTGGGGGATACGCAGTATTTT. Translating gives CASSPLGDTQYF.

This clonotype was seen repeatedly, ten times or more. This chain links TRBV5-1 with TRBJ2-1; 14 bases map to TRBD2. The junction had 10 bases not matched to a gene; V was cut back by 4 bases and J by 10 bases. CDR3 length equals 16 residues. Germline V CDR1 and CDR2: SGHRS, YFSETQ. DNA for the CDR3: TGCGCCAGCAGCCTCAGACTAGCGGGAGGGCCAGAGGAGCAGTTCTTC. Translated: CASSLRLAGGPEEQFF.

At least ten counts were recorded for this clonotype. The chain carries TRBV10-3 and TRBJ2-1; 9 nucleotides line up with TRBD1. The J segment lost 4 bases and the V segment lost 7 bases, leaving 8 bases of the junction unmatched. Germline CDR1 ENHRY, CDR2 SYGVKD. The CDR3 totals 15 residues. The CDR3 DNA sequence: TGTGCCATCACCCCCGGGACAGGGATTTACAATGAGCAGTTCTTC. The encoded protein is CAITPGTGIYNEQFF.

This clonotype was found many times. CDR3 in DNA: TGCAGTGCTGTCAGGAGCTCCTACGAGCAGTACTTC. Encoded protein: CSAVRSSYEQYF. This chain links TRBV20-1 with TRBJ2-7; no clear D gene. The V gene lost 5 bases and the J gene lost 0 bases, with 8 bases spanning the gap. The germline V gene encodes CDR1 DFQATT and CDR2 SNEGSKA (reference sequence). The CDR3 contains 12 residues.